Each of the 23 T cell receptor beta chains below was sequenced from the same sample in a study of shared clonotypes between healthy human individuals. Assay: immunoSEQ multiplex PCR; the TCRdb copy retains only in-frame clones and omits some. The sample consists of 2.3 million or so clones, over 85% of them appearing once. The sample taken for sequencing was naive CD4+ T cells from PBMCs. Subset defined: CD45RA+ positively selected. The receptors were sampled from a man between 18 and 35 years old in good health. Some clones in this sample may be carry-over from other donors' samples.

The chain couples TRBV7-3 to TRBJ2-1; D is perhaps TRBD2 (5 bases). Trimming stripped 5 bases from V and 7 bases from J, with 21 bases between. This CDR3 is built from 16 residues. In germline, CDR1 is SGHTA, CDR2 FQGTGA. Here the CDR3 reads CASSPRERVRVNEQFF. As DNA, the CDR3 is TGTGCCAGCAGCCCTCGTGAGAGGGTTAGGGTGAATGAGCAGTTCTTC.

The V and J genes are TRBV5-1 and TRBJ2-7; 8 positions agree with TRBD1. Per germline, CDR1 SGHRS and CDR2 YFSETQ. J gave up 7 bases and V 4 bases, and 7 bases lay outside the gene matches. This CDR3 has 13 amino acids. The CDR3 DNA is TGCGCCAGCAGCAGTCAGGGGGCGCAGGAGCAGTACTTC. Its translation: CASSSQGAQEQYF.

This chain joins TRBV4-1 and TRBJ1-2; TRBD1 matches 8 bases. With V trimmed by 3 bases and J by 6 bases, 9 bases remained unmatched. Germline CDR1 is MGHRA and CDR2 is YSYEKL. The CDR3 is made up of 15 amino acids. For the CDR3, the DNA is TGCGCCAGCAGCCAGGGGCAGGGGGCTAGGAATGGCTACACCTTC. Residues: CASSQGQGARNGYTF.

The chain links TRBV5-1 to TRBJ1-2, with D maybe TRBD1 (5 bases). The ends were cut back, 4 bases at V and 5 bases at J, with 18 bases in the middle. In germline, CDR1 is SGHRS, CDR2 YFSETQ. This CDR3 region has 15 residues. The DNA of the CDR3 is TGCGCCAGCAGCCCCCTTGGTGGGACCGCATATGGCTACACCTTC. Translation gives CASSPLGGTAYGYTF.

Here the CDR3 DNA reads TGTGCCAGCAGTCCGGAGGGGGCGGGGTCCTACAATGAGCAGTTCTTC. Protein: CASSPEGAGSYNEQFF. The V and J genes are TRBV27 and TRBJ2-1; the D gene is possibly TRBD1 (7 bases). CDR1 and CDR2 from the germline V gene are MNHEY and SMNVEV (reference sequence). V dropped 5 bases and J dropped 1 base, with 15 bases sitting between them. There are 16 residues in the CDR3.

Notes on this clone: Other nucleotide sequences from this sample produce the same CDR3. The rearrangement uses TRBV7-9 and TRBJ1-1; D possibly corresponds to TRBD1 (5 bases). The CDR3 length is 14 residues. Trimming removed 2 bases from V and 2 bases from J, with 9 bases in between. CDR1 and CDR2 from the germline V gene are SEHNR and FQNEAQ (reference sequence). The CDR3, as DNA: TGTGCCAGCAGCTTAACCCAGGGAAACACTGAAGCTTTCTTT. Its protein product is CASSLTQGNTEAFF.

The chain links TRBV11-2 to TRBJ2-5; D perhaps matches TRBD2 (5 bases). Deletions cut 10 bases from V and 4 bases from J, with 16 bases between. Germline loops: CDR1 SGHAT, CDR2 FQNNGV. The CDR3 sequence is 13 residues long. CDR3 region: CATSRGSRETQYF. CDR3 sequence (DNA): TGTGCCACCAGTCGGGGTTCGCGAGAGACCCAGTACTTC.

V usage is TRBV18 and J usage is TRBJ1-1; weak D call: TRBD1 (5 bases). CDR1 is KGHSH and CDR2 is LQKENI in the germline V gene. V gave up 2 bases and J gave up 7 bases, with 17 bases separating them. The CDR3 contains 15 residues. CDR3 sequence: CASSPSSQGLSEAFF. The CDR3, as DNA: TGTGCCAGCTCACCATCGAGTCAGGGTTTGAGTGAAGCTTTCTTT.

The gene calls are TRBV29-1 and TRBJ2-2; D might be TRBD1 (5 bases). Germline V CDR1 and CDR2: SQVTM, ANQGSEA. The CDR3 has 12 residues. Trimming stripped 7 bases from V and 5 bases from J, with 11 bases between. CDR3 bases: TGCAGCGGACAGCGCCGAACCGGGGAGCTGTTTTTT. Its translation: CSGQRRTGELFF.

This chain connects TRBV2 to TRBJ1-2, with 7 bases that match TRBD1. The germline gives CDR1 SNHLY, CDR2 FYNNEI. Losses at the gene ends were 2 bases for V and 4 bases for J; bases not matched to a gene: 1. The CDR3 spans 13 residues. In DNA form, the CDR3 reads TGTGCCAGCAGTGAATACAGGGGCTATGGCTACACCTTC. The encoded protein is CASSEYRGYGYTF.

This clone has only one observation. Here the CDR3 reads CAWSVFTPTGYHSNQPQHF. CDR3 nucleotide sequence: TGTGCCTGGAGTGTATTTACACCCACAGGCTACCATAGCAATCAGCCCCAGCATTTT. This chain links TRBV30 with TRBJ1-5, with a possible D match to TRBD1 (5 bases). Germline CDR1 and CDR2: GTSNPN and SVGIG (reference sequence). The CDR3 length is 19 residues. The V and J ends lost 0 bases and 0 bases respectively, with 21 bases between them. The full variable domain, its missing parts supplied by reference TRBV30 and TRBJ1-5, is SQTIHQWPATLVQPVGSPLSLECTVEGTSNPNLYWYRQAAGRGLQLLFYSVGIGQISSEVPQNLSASRPQDRQFILSSKKLLLSDSGFYLCAWSVFTPTGYHSNQPQHFGDGTRLSIL.

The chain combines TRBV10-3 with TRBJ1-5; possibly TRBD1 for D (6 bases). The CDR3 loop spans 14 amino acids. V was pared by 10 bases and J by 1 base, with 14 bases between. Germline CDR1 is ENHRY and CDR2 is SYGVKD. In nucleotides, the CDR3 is TGTGCCAGCTCGACAGGCCAGAGCAATCAGCCCCAGCATTTT. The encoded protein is CASSTGQSNQPQHF.

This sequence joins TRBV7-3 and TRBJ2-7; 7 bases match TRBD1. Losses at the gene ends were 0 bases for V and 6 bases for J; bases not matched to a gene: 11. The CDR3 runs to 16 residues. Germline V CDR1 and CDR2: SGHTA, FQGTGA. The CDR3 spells CASSLTGAAAGGEQYF. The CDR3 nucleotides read TGTGCCAGCAGCTTAACGGGAGCGGCGGCAGGGGGCGAGCAGTACTTC.

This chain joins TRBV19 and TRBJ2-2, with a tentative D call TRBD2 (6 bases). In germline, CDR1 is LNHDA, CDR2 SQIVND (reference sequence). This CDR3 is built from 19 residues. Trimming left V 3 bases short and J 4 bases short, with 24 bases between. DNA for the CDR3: TGTGCCAGTAGTATTGGAAGTCTCAGGCGGGAAGGGAGCACCGGGGAGCTGTTTTTT. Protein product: CASSIGSLRREGSTGELFF.

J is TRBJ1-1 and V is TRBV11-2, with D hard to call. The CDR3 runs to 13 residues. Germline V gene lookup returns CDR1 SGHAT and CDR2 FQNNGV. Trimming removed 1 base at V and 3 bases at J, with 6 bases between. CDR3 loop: CASSLGMDTEAFF. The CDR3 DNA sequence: TGTGCCAGCAGCTTAGGGATGGACACTGAAGCTTTCTTT.

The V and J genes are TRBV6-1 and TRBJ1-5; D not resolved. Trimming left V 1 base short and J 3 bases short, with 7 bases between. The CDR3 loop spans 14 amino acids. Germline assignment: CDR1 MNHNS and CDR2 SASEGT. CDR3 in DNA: TGTGCCAGCAGTGAAGTGGCTGCCAATCAGCCCCAGCATTTT. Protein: CASSEVAANQPQHF.

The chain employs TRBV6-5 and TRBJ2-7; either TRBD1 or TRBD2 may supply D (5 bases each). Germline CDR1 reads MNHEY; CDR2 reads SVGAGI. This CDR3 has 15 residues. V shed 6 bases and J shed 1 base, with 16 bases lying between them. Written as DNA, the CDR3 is TGTGCCAGCAGATCGATCGGGGCTCCATCCTACGAGCAGTACTTC. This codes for CASRSIGAPSYEQYF.

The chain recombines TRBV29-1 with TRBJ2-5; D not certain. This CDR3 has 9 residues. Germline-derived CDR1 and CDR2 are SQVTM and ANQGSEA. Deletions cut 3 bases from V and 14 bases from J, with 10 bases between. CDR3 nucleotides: TGCAGCGTTGACCCGGACCATTACTTC. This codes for CSVDPDHYF.

The CDR3 loop reads CASSRGEPTNYGYTF. The CDR3 DNA sequence: TGTGCCAGTAGTAGGGGGGAGCCGACTAACTATGGCTACACCTTC. The J gene is TRBJ1-2, the V gene TRBV19; D is possibly TRBD1 (5 bases). Deletions cut 4 bases from V and 0 bases from J, with 12 bases between. Germline CDR1 reads LNHDA; CDR2 reads SQIVND (reference sequence). The CDR3 runs to 15 residues.

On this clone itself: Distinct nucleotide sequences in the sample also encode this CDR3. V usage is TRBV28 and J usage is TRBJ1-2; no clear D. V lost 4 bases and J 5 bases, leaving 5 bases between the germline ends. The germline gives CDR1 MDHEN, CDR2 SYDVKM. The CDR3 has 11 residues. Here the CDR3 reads CASSSAYGYTF. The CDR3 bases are TGTGCCAGCAGTTCCGCATATGGCTACACCTTC.

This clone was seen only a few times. The CDR3 DNA reads TGTGCCTGGACCCTTGGGGAAGGGCTTCAACCTTTCTTT. Translating gives CAWTLGEGLQPFF. This rearrangement joins TRBV30 to TRBJ1-1; D is unclear. The CDR3 length is 13 residues. Germline CDR1 GTSNPN, CDR2 SVGIG (reference sequence). V was trimmed by 4 bases and J by 12 bases, leaving 21 bases between them.

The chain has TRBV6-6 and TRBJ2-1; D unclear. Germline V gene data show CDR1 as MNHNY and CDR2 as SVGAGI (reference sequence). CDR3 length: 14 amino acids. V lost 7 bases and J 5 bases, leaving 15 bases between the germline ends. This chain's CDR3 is CASTPRVRDNEQFF. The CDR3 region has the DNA TGTGCCAGCACCCCCCGGGTTAGGGACAATGAGCAGTTCTTC.

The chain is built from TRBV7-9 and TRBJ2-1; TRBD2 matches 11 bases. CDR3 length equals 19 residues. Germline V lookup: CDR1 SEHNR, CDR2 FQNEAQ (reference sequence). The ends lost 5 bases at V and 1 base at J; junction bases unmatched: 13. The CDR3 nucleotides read TGTGCCAGCAGCAATATAGCGGGAGGGATTGGGACATCCTACAATGAGCAGTTCTTC. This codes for CASSNIAGGIGTSYNEQFF.